This T cell receptor beta chain was identified in a study of T cell changes during pregnancy in multiple sclerosis. Libraries were prepared by immunoSEQ multiplex PCR; TCRdb keeps only in-frame clonotypes and omits some of them. The repertoire holds more than 80,000 clones, with 92% as singletons. The TCR sequence derives from a female donor with multiple sclerosis, enrolled in a pregnancy study. Source: peripheral blood, taken after pregnancy.

Here the CDR3 reads CASSAGDLYGYTF. The CDR3 coding sequence is TGTGCCAGCAGTGCTGGAGACCTCTATGGCTACACCTTC. The rearrangement joins TRBV2 to TRBJ1-2; D not resolved. Germline CDR1 SNHLY, CDR2 FYNNEI. The V end was cut by 4 bases, the J end by 4 bases, with 10 bases between. The CDR3 is made up of 13 amino acids. Full variable domain (outside the CDR3, taken from reference TRBV2 and TRBJ1-2): EPEVTQTPSHQVTQMGQEVILRCVPISNHLYFYWYRQILGQKVEFLVSFYNNEISEKSEIFDDQFSVERPDGSNFTLKIRSTKLEDSAMYFCASSAGDLYGYTFGSGTRLTVV.